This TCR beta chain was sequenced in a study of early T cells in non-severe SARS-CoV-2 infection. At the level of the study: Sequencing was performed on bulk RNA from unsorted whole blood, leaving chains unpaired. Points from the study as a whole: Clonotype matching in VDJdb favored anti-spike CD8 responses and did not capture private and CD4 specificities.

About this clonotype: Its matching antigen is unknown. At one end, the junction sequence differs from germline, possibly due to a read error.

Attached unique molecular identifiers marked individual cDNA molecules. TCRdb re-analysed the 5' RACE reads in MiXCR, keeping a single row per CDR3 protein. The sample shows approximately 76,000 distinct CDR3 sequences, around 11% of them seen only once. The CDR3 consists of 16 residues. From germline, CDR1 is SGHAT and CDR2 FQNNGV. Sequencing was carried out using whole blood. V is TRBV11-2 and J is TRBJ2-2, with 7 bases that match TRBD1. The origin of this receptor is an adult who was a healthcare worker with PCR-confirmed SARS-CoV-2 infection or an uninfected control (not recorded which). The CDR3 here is CTSSLQGSRDTGELFF. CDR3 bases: TGTACCAGCAGCTTACAGGGGTCGCGAGACACCGGGGAGCTGTTTTTT.